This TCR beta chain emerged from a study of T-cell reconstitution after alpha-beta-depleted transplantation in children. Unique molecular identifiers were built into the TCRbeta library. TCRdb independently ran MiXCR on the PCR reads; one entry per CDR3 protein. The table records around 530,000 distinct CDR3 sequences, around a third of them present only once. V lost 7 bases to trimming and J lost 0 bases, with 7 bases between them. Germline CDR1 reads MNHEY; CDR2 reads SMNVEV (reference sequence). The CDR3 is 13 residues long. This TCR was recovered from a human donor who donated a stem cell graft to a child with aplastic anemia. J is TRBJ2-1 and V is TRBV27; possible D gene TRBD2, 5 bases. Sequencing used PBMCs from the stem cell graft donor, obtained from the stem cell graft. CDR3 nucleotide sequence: TGTGCCAGCACTACTAGCTCCTACAATGAGCAGTTCTTC. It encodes CASTTSSYNEQFF.